A single sample is the source of the 24 T cell receptor beta chains below, sequenced in a study of spatial heterogeneity in lung cancer. Study-level results: Tumor mutation count correlated with how many alpha and beta TCRs expanded intratumorally.

No antigen has been assigned to these receptors. Noted time point: sample taken at primary tumor resection. TCRdb re-derived calls from the 5' RACE reads in MiXCR, one entry per CDR3 protein. Among around 8,100 distinct CDR3 sequences, 4.5% to 6% were seen once, and the ten largest hold approximately 25%. Sequencing used lung tumor tissue, obtained at surgery. These receptor sequences come from a male donor with early-stage non-small cell lung cancer.

This clonotype was seen at least ten times. The chain combines TRBV29-1 with TRBJ2-7; no reliable D call. Looked up from germline, CDR1 is SQVTM and CDR2 is ANQGSEA. The germline V and J ends were trimmed by 7 bases and 2 bases, with 15 bases remaining between them. The CDR3 has 13 residues. CDR3 coding DNA: TGCAGCGCCCAAAGGGCCACAGCCTACGAGCAGTACTTC. It codes for CSAQRATAYEQYF.

The rearrangement links TRBV7-2 to TRBJ2-3, with D tentatively TRBD2 (6 bases). The V end was cut by 0 bases, the J end by 3 bases, with 13 bases between. The CDR3 loop spans 16 amino acids. The germline CDR1 and CDR2 sequences are SGHTA and FQGNSA. CDR3: CASSLAGRLGTDTQYF. The CDR3, as DNA: TGTGCCAGCAGCTTAGCGGGGAGGCTGGGGACAGATACGCAGTATTTT. Combining the CDR3 with reference TRBV7-2 and TRBJ2-3 gives the whole variable domain GAGVSQSPSNKVTEKGKDVELRCDPISGHTALYWYRQSLGQGLEFLIYFQGNSAPDKSGLPSDRFSAERTGGSVSTLTIQRTQQEDSAVYLCASSLAGRLGTDTQYFGPGTRLTVL.

The sample holds many counts of this clonotype. CDR3 in DNA: TGCAGCGCCGTCGGGCTAGCGGGGTACCTCTCCTACAATGAGCAGTTCTTC. It translates to CSAVGLAGYLSYNEQFF. The chain joins TRBV29-1 to TRBJ2-1; TRBD2 aligns across 9 bases. Trimming at V came to 7 bases and at J to 0 bases, leaving 13 bases not matched to a gene. The CDR3 extends over 17 amino acids. CDR1 is SQVTM, CDR2 ANQGSEA, per germline.

This chain links TRBV4-3 with TRBJ2-7; 7 positions match TRBD2. Germline V gives CDR1 LGHNA, CDR2 YSLEER. Losses at the gene ends were 1 base for V and 3 bases for J; bases not matched to a gene: 9. The CDR3 runs to 16 residues. The CDR3 sequence: CASSQGRGTTYYEQYF. The CDR3 DNA is TGCGCCAGCAGCCAAGGGCGGGGGACTACCTACTACGAGCAGTACTTC.

This clonotype was seen many times. J is TRBJ2-3 and V is TRBV20-1; 8 bases map to TRBD2. V lost 6 bases, J lost 0 bases, and 8 bases stayed unmatched. CDR3 length: 15 residues. The V gene's germline CDR1 is DFQATT and CDR2 SNEGSKA (reference sequence). CDR3 sequence: CSAPLAAGSTDTQYF. DNA of the CDR3: TGCAGTGCCCCACTAGCGGCCGGTAGCACAGATACGCAGTATTTT.

This clonotype was picked up many times. The rearrangement joins TRBV10-3 to TRBJ1-2; 7 positions agree with TRBD1. The CDR3 has 13 amino acids. Per germline, CDR1 ENHRY and CDR2 SYGVKD. V gave up 6 bases and J gave up 9 bases; unmatched junction bases: 10. CDR3 in amino acids: CAISPTGKMSYTF. The CDR3 region has the DNA TGTGCCATCAGCCCGACAGGGAAAATGAGCTACACCTTC.

In its sample, this clonotype was seen many times. This chain connects TRBV6-2 or TRBV6-3 to TRBJ2-2; 9 bases are a match to TRBD2. Germline V CDR1 and CDR2: MNHEY, SVGEGT. This CDR3 is 15 amino acids long. V lost 8 bases, J lost 7 bases, and 11 bases stayed unmatched. DNA for the CDR3: TGTGCCAGCCTCCCCTGGCGGGAGGGACTCGGGGAGCTGTTTTTT. Translated: CASLPWREGLGELFF.

The chain couples TRBV5-1 to TRBJ1-2; D uncertain. The CDR3 is 14 amino acids. Germline CDR1 SGHRS, CDR2 YFSETQ. V lost 0 bases, J lost 2 bases, and 8 bases lay in between. In nucleotides, the CDR3 is TGCGCCAGCAGCTTGGAAGCACCGAACTATGGCTACACCTTC. Translating gives CASSLEAPNYGYTF.

The table lists this clonotype with many counts. The V and J genes are TRBV7-2 and TRBJ2-7; 8 bases map to TRBD2. The germline V gene has CDR1 SGHTA and CDR2 FQGNSA. The V gene end was trimmed by 4 bases and the J gene end by 2 bases; junction bases not matched to a gene: 4. There are 14 residues in the CDR3. The CDR3 DNA sequence: TGTGCCAGCAGCTCCTTAGCGGGAACCTACGAGCAGTACTTC. It yields the protein CASSSLAGTYEQYF.

This clonotype was seen ten or more times. V and J are TRBV7-9 and TRBJ1-5; no clear D. Germline CDR1 and CDR2: SEHNR and FQNEAQ (reference sequence). The V end lost 4 bases, the J end lost 11 bases, and 12 bases lay between the germline ends. The CDR3 contains 12 residues. The CDR3 reads CASSSEGETQHF. Here the CDR3 DNA reads TGTGCCAGCAGCTCCGAGGGTGAAACCCAGCATTTT.

This clonotype is medium-sized. The chain combines TRBV5-4 with TRBJ2-3; TRBD2 is a possible D gene (7 bases). V lost 4 bases and J 1 base, leaving 16 bases between the germline ends. This CDR3 spans 16 amino acids. Looked up from germline, CDR1 is SGHNT and CDR2 is YYREEE (reference sequence). The CDR3 nucleotides read TGTGCCAGCAGCGGAGGAGGGCGGGGGCGCACAGATACGCAGTATTTT. This codes for CASSGGGRGRTDTQYF.

This clonotype was counted ten times or more. The chain carries TRBV10-3 and TRBJ1-3; no clear D. This CDR3 has 12 amino acids. Trimming left V 7 bases short and J 3 bases short, with 7 bases between. Germline V gene data show CDR1 as ENHRY and CDR2 as SYGVKD. The CDR3 reads CAITPDGNTIYF. CDR3 nucleotides: TGTGCCATCACCCCAGATGGAAACACCATATATTTT.

This clonotype was observed many times. The rearrangement joins TRBV4-2 to TRBJ2-1; tentative D call: TRBD1 (5 bases). Germline CDR1 and CDR2: LGHNA and YNFKEQ. V was clipped by 1 base and J by 6 bases, with 10 bases between them. The CDR3 is 14 residues long. CDR3 DNA sequence: TGTGCCAGCAGCCAAGTCGGAACAGGCAATGAGCAGTTCTTC. This gives the protein CASSQVGTGNEQFF.

The rearrangement uses TRBV10-3 and TRBJ2-3; a weak D match, TRBD2 (6 bases). The CDR3 spans 18 residues. CDR1 ENHRY and CDR2 SYGVKD come from the germline V gene. Trimming took 10 bases from V and 3 from J, leaving 29 bases between them. DNA for the CDR3: TGTGCCACCCGAAAGAGGTCGGGGGAGTTCCTCAGTACAGATACGCAGTATTTT. This encodes CATRKRSGEFLSTDTQYF.

This clonotype was detected only a few times. The rearrangement links TRBV20-1 to TRBJ1-1; 7 bases match TRBD1. The CDR3 has 12 residues. CDR1 and CDR2 from the germline V gene are DFQATT and SNEGSKA (reference sequence). V dropped 6 bases and J dropped 6; count of bases not matched to a gene: 7. The CDR3 DNA is TGCAGTGCAGCAGGGGGGCGTTCTGAAGCTTTCTTT. This gives the protein CSAAGGRSEAFF.

This clonotype was observed many times. This chain connects TRBV20-1 to TRBJ2-1; D is ambiguous. Trimming removed 3 bases from V and 9 bases from J, with 9 bases in between. The CDR3 extends over 11 amino acids. Germline CDR1 DFQATT, CDR2 SNEGSKA (reference sequence). The CDR3 sequence is CSARGNTEQFF. For the CDR3, the DNA is TGCAGTGCTAGGGGTAATACTGAGCAGTTCTTC.

This clonotype was seen just once. Given a much more abundant clone one base away, this may be a read error. V is TRBV19 and J is TRBJ2-7; 8 bases fit TRBD1. The junction had 9 bases not matched to a gene; V was cut back by 8 bases and J by 6 bases. This CDR3 contains 13 residues. The germline gives CDR1 LNHDA, CDR2 SQIVND (reference sequence). The CDR3 DNA is TGTGCCAGTTCCCGGGACAGGACCTGCGAGCAGTACTTC. Translating gives CASSRDRTCEQYF.

Many counts were recorded for this clonotype. The chain recombines TRBV5-4 with TRBJ2-5; unclear D gene. The CDR3 covers 14 residues. The V gene's germline CDR1 is SGHNT and CDR2 YYREEE (reference sequence). V was cut by 2 bases and J by 0 bases, with 8 bases left in between. CDR3 bases: TGTGCCAGCAGCTTAACTATCGACCAAGAGACCCAGTACTTC. This gives the protein CASSLTIDQETQYF. Supplemented by reference TRBV5-4 and TRBJ2-5, the full variable domain reads ETGVTQSPTHLIKTRGQQVTLRCSSQSGHNTVSWYQQALGQGPQFIFQYYREEENGRGNFPPRFSGLQFPNYSSELNVNALELDDSALYLCASSLTIDQETQYFGPGTRLLVL.

In this sample, this clonotype is medium-sized. The chain links TRBV20-1 to TRBJ2-7; 9 bases align to TRBD2. V lost 1 base to trimming and J lost 6 bases; unmatched junction nucleotides: 10. The CDR3 length is 15 residues. Germline V gene lookup returns CDR1 DFQATT and CDR2 SNEGSKA (reference sequence). CDR3 DNA sequence: TGCAGTGCTAGAGGAGCTAGCGGGACAAGGGGCGAGCAGTACTTC. Translation gives CSARGASGTRGEQYF.

By its share, this clonotype is medium-sized. The chain links TRBV4-1 to TRBJ1-5; 9 bases are shared with TRBD1. CDR1 MGHRA and CDR2 YSYEKL come from the germline V gene. The CDR3 has 18 residues. V lost 1 base, J lost 2 bases, and 9 bases stayed unmatched. The CDR3 nucleotides are TGCGCCAGCAGCCAAGGCCCGGGACAGGGATTCGGCAATCAGCCCCAGCATTTT. Residues: CASSQGPGQGFGNQPQHF.

There are many counts of this clonotype. The chain couples TRBV15 to TRBJ2-3; tentatively, D is TRBD1 (6 bases). This CDR3 is 13 amino acids long. The V end lost 9 bases, the J end lost 0 bases, and 10 bases lay between the germline ends. Per the germline V gene, CDR1 is LNHNV and CDR2 is YYDKDF (reference sequence). This CDR3 is CATRGQSTDTQYF. The CDR3 nucleotides are TGTGCCACGAGGGGACAAAGCACAGATACGCAGTATTTT. Filled out from reference TRBV15 and TRBJ2-3, the complete variable domain reads DAMVIQNPRYQVTQFGKPVTLSCSQTLNHNVMYWYQQKSSQAPKLLFHYYDKDFNNEADTPDNFQSRRPNTSFCFLDIRSPGLGDTAMYLCATRGQSTDTQYFGPGTRLTVL.

By share, this clonotype ranks as medium-sized. The chain recombines TRBV3-1 with TRBJ2-5; tentatively, D is TRBD1 (6 bases). Germline V gene data show CDR1 as LGHDT and CDR2 as YNNKEL (reference sequence). This CDR3 region has 16 residues. V dropped 1 base and J dropped 1 base, with 13 bases sitting between them. The CDR3 bases are TGTGCCAGCAGCCAAGGAGGGGGAGCGACCCAAGAGACCCAGTACTTC. Its translation is CASSQGGGATQETQYF.

At least ten counts were recorded for this clonotype. This chain connects TRBV20-1 to TRBJ1-4; a possible D gene is TRBD1 (5 bases). This CDR3 is 12 amino acids long. The germline V gene has CDR1 DFQATT and CDR2 SNEGSKA (reference sequence). V shed 5 bases and J shed 10 bases, with 14 bases lying between them. The CDR3 coding sequence is TGCAGTGCTTCCCGGTCGAGGGGAAAACTGTTTTTT. Its translation: CSASRSRGKLFF.

In its sample, this clonotype is medium-sized. The genes are TRBV6-5 and TRBJ2-3; D gene uncertain. Between the trimmed V and J ends, which lost 2 bases and 2 bases, there was a span of 11 bases. This CDR3 contains 15 residues. CDR1 is MNHEY, CDR2 SVGAGI, per germline. CDR3 loop: CASSYVRANTDTQYF. CDR3 in DNA: TGTGCCAGCAGTTACGTCCGGGCGAACACAGATACGCAGTATTTT.